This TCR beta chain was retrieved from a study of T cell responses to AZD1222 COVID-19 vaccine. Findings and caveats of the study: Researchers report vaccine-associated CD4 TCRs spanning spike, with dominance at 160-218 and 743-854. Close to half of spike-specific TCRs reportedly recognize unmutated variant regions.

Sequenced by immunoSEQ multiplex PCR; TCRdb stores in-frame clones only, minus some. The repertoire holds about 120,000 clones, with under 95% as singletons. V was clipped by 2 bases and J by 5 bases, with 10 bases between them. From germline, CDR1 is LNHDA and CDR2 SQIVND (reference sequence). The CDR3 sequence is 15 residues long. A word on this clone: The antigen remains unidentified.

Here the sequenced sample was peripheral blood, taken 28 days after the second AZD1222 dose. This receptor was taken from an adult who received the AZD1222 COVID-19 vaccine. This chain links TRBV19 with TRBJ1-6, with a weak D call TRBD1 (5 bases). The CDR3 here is CASSISGSDNSPLHF. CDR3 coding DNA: TGTGCCAGTAGTATATCAGGGAGCGATAATTCACCCCTCCACTTT. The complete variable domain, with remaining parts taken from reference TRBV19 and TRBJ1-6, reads DGGITQSPKYLFRKEGQNVTLSCEQNLNHDAMYWYRQDPGQGLRLIYYSQIVNDFQKGDIAEGYSVSREKKESFPLTVTSAQKNPTAFYLCASSISGSDNSPLHFGNGTRLTVT.